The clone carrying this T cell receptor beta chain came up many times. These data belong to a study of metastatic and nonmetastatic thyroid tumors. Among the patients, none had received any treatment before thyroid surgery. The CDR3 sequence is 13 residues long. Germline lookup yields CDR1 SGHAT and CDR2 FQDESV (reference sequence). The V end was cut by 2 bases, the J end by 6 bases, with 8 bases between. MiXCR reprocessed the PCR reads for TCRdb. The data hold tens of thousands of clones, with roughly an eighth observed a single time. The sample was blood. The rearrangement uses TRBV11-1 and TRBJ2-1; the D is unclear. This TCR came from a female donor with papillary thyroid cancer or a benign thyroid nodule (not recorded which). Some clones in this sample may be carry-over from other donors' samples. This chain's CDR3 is CASSLSVSNEQFF. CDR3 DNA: TGTGCCAGCAGCTTAAGTGTCAGCAATGAGCAGTTCTTC.